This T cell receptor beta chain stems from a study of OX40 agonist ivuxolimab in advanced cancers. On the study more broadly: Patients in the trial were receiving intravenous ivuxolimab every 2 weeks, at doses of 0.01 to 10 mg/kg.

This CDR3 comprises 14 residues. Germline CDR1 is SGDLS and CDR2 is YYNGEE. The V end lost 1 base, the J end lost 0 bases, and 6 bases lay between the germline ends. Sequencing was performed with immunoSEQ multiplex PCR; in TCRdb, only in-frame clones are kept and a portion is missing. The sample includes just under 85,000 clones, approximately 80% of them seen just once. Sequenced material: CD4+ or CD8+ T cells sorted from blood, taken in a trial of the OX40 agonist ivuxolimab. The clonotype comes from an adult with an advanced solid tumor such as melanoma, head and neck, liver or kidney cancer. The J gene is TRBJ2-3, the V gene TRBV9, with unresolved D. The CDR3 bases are TGTGCCAGCAGCGTACGTGCTAGCACAGATACGCAGTATTTT. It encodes CASSVRASTDTQYF.